This TCR beta chain was sequenced during a study of response to subunit inactivated influenza vaccine. Study-level findings and limits: With each seasonal influenza vaccination, the authors suggested, few new T cells are recruited.

Each CDR3 protein gets one entry after TCRdb re-called the RT-PCR reads with MiXCR. The data contain under 550,000 distinct CDR3 sequences, approximately 7.6% of them singletons. A few counts support this clonotype. Its antigen remains unknown. V lost 2 bases, J lost 4 bases, and 14 bases lay in between. The CDR3 covers 15 residues. Germline CDR1 reads SGHAT; CDR2 reads FQDESV (reference sequence). This rearrangement joins TRBV11-1 to TRBJ1-1, with D uncertain. The origin of this receptor is a man aged 50 to 69 who received an inactivated influenza vaccine. The sample was PBMCs from blood, taken less than 30 months after vaccination. The CDR3, as DNA: TGTGCCAGCAGCTTAAGAGGAGAGGGTATCACTGAAGCTTTCTTT. As protein: CASSLRGEGITEAFF.